Listed below are T cell receptor beta chains from one sample, sequenced in a study of identical twins. TCRdb independently ran MiXCR on the 5' RACE reads; one entry per CDR3 protein. This repertoire shows around 450,000 distinct CDR3 sequences, approximately 15% found once; its top ten account for roughly 0.5%. The sample was also reused in another study, on yellow fever vaccine responses in identical twins.

Sequenced material: CD4+ T cells sorted from blood. The receptors originated from a woman under 30 in good health. Each CDR3 is given without its conserved first and last residue. D genes are given only for firm matches.

v_call: TRBV2
d_call: .
cdr3_aa: ASSETQGNEQF

v_call: TRBV5-4
d_call: TRBD2
cdr3_aa: ASRSSGGGNTDTQY

v_call: TRBV20-1
d_call: TRBD2
cdr3_aa: CARSGLAGVPFYEQY

v_call: TRBV28
d_call: TRBD1
cdr3_aa: AIVDRGYEQY

v_call: TRBV5-1
d_call: .
cdr3_aa: ASSFGQNGEQY

v_call: TRBV7-9
d_call: TRBD1
cdr3_aa: ASSPGQGPYEQY

v_call: TRBV11-2
d_call: .
cdr3_aa: ASSFRTSFEQY

v_call: TRBV5-1
d_call: TRBD2
cdr3_aa: ASRPAGSTDTQY

v_call: TRBV7-2
d_call: .
cdr3_aa: ASSFLRTTTGELF

v_call: TRBV12-3/TRBV12-4
d_call: .
cdr3_aa: ASSFVPDTQY

v_call: TRBV29-1
d_call: .
cdr3_aa: SVEAPGVRGEQY

v_call: TRBV25-1
d_call: TRBD1
cdr3_aa: ASREPGQNNSPLH

v_call: TRBV28
d_call: TRBD2
cdr3_aa: ASSRRGGGETQY

v_call: TRBV7-2
d_call: TRBD2
cdr3_aa: ASSQTSGSLNEQY

v_call: TRBV3-1
d_call: TRBD2
cdr3_aa: ASSQGSGSINNEQF

v_call: TRBV28
d_call: TRBD1
cdr3_aa: ASRVYRGQFYNEQF

v_call: TRBV4-3
d_call: TRBD2
cdr3_aa: ASSQETKLAGGSEQF

v_call: TRBV2
d_call: TRBD2
cdr3_aa: ASSVAGVSRAGELF

v_call: TRBV20-1
d_call: TRBD2
cdr3_aa: SAREAGTSTDTQY

v_call: TRBV14
d_call: .
cdr3_aa: ASSHIRDGEQY

v_call: TRBV2
d_call: TRBD1
cdr3_aa: ASRGDRGLNTGELF

v_call: TRBV12-3/TRBV12-4
d_call: TRBD1
cdr3_aa: ASSRTGPYNEQF

v_call: TRBV12-3/TRBV12-4
d_call: .
cdr3_aa: ASSLASGGVKTQY

v_call: TRBV5-1
d_call: .
cdr3_aa: ASSLALSGGELF

v_call: TRBV7-2
d_call: TRBD2
cdr3_aa: ASSPNSGGSTDTQY

v_call: TRBV20-1
d_call: .
cdr3_aa: SAKQPYVTYEQY

v_call: TRBV20-1
d_call: .
cdr3_aa: SCTEPLTYQETQY

v_call: TRBV5-1
d_call: .
cdr3_aa: ASSKWGSYTDTQY

v_call: TRBV6-5
d_call: .
cdr3_aa: ASSYYQGLNTGELF

v_call: TRBV5-6
d_call: TRBD2
cdr3_aa: ASSPGDGGRETQY

v_call: TRBV4-1
d_call: .
cdr3_aa: ASSESGAWSSYEQY

v_call: TRBV6-1
d_call: .
cdr3_aa: ASRGDVAYEQY